These T cell receptor beta chains were read from a single sample in a study of T-cell memory formation after mild COVID-19. Using its own MiXCR run on the 5' RACE reads, TCRdb lists one record per CDR3 protein. The sample has around 400,000 distinct CDR3 sequences; approximately 25% are singletons. Input material: PBMCs or a T cell subset sorted from them (not recorded which). Receptors were obtained from an adult woman who had mild COVID-19 (a few samples of this study predate the infection). Cell type and time point are not known. CDR3s include the opening cysteine and the closing phenylalanine or tryptophan.

v_call cdr3_aa
TRBV4-2 CASSPSEADEQFF
TRBV7-3 CASSSGGGRNTEAFF
TRBV9 CASSGDRVSYNEQFF
TRBV19 CASSQTETYEQYF
TRBV6-5 CASSYDWNAYGYIF
TRBV9 CASSVDQGHRAFF
TRBV24-1 CATSDRQGSSYNEQFF
TRBV27 CASSPQGATPQETQYF
TRBV2 CASSHGRGQETQYF
TRBV6-1 CASRDRTSGAYEQYF
TRBV10-3 CAIRGTSGSNNEQFF
TRBV5-1 CASSRTVAQGHEQYF
TRBV27 CASSMGQGDPFSPLHF
TRBV4-1 CASSQRNGAPDTQYF
TRBV12-3/TRBV12-4 CASSSRTEGGDYGYTF
TRBV5-1 CASSLAGLDYGYTF
TRBV25-1 CASRQGFGYTF
TRBV6-5 CASSKQISSSGANVLTF
TRBV12-3/TRBV12-4 CASSSGWNEQYF
TRBV24-1 CATSDLNGNIQYF
TRBV7-6 CASSLGGTFTDTQYF
TRBV20-1 CSARGVISYEQYF
TRBV12-3/TRBV12-4 CASSLVRGGLLYNEQFF
TRBV7-9 CASSLGGGPYEQYF
TRBV2 CASRPLGLAGELFF
TRBV5-1 CASSLAPRGRTEAFF
TRBV7-9 CASSWDPAETQYF
TRBV7-6 CASSWGYAGNTDTQYF
TRBV5-1 CASSPRDRVTEAFF
TRBV19 CASSIGRRSGPNTDTQYF
TRBV5-6 CASSLEGVPPSEQYF
TRBV5-1 CASSLGTTANTGELFF
TRBV20-1 CSARALAGSSYNEQFF
TRBV18 CASSLTEVNLYGYTF